This T cell receptor beta chain is from a study of blood T cell repertoires in COVID-19 (dated by TCRdb to about 2020). Regarding the complete study: The collaborator samples originated in the United States, Italy and Spain and spanned the acute and convalescent phases of COVID-19. The material from the prospective study consisted of cDNA or gDNA derived from T cells, B-cell-depleted T cells, or PBMCs. Deeply sampled blood TCRbeta repertoires from subjects exposed to, actively infected with, or recovered from COVID-19 were included in the dataset. The repertoires were released in a freely available public database meant as a resource for research on the immune response to SARS-CoV-2. Samples came from the ongoing ImmuneRACE study (first 160 participants) plus 1,254 subjects from 6 global collaborators. Nearly every sample came with metadata listing a de-identified subject ID, COVID-19 status, age in years and sex. Where available, HLA class I and class II types were obtained from metadata supplied by the sample provider rather than from assay-based typing. On the study overall, not on this receptor specifically: The quantity of clinical and demographic metadata differed by source and by participant and was supplied without curation.

A remark on this clone: Its antigen specificity is not known. No base quality information exists; no much larger clone differs at one position.

Whole blood was collected in K2EDTA tubes by collaborating institutions according to the institutions' own protocols. For TCRbeta analysis, collaborator samples were shipped as frozen whole blood, as isolated PBMCs, or as DNA extracted from either sample type. The germline ends are 14 bases apart after V is trimmed by 9 bases and J by 4 bases. CDR3 length: 13 amino acids, cysteine to phenylalanine. Just the 39-base CDR3 DNA is kept, in frame starting at base 1. The germline V gene sets CDR1 to SGDLS and CDR2 to YYNGEE. TCRbeta CDR3 regions were amplified from genomic DNA by means of the immunoSEQ Assay, a bias-controlled multiplex PCR. The paper's data handling went like this. The number of nucleated cells in each sample was estimated by amplification of reference gene primers within the assay. Sequence reads were collapsed and filtered to measure the absolute abundance of every unique TCRbeta CDR3 rearrangement. Productive Simpson clonality was computed per sample as the square root of Simpson's diversity index over productive rearrangements. This is the immuneACCESS table as TCRdb keeps it, with only in-frame sequences that have V and J called. A part of the clones is gone; compared with another copy, unresolved V genes explain less than half, and the rest is unexplained. V and J calls and clone size come straight from that table; D and trimming were deduced from the DNA. This sample is represented by around 94,000 clones; about four fifths of them were singletons. The top ten hold around 10% of the sample.

This chain joins TRBV9 to TRBJ2-1, with TRBD2 tentatively as D gene (6 bases match). The sequencing input was peripheral blood. The clonotype was recovered from a man aged 40-49 years with active or convalescent COVID-19. This receptor carries the CDR3 CATSSGGYNEQFF. The DNA reads TGTGCCACCTCCTCCGGGGGATACAATGAGCAGTTCTTC.